This T cell receptor beta chain was documented in a study of CD8 T cells in Susac syndrome. Study as a whole: The Susac syndrome patients that were sequenced included five or six with active disease and eight in remission.

The V end was cut by 1 base, the J end by 5 bases, with 26 bases between. The CDR3 sequence is 19 residues long. CDR1 is SEHNR, CDR2 FQNEAQ, per germline (reference sequence). The sequenced target, TCR beta, came from blood CD8+ and CD4+ T cells. The CD8+ and CD4+ T cells were negatively isolated, with the TEMRA cells enriched by FACS. RNA totalling roughly 0.45 to 1 ug underwent reverse transcription with random hexamers. TCRdb reanalysed the immunoSEQ multiplex PCR reads using MiXCR and keeps one entry per CDR3 protein. This sample has more than 150,000 distinct CDR3 sequences, with just under 95% found just once.

What was sequenced was CD8+ T cells from PBMCs. The chain joins TRBV7-9 to TRBJ1-1; the D gene is possibly TRBD1 (5 bases). This clonotype originated in a human donor with Susac syndrome. Here the CDR3 DNA reads TGTGCCAGCAGCTTAGGAGTGGGACTGAACCATAAGGAGACAACTGAAGCTTTCTTT. Its translation is CASSLGVGLNHKETTEAFF.